This T cell receptor beta chain came from a study of blood T cell repertoires in COVID-19. At the level of the study: Both acute and convalescent COVID-19 samples were obtained from the United States, Italy and Spain.

This CDR3 has 15 amino acids. Germline V gene sequence: CDR1 SQVTM, CDR2 ANQGSEA. V was pared by 0 bases and J by 8 bases, with 19 bases between. As processed by the authors: Nucleated cell counts were estimated from reference gene primer amplification. Repertoires were generated with immunoSEQ multiplex PCR, while TCRdb's copy carries only in-frame clones and drops some. V and J calls and clone size are those listed in that table; D and trimming were worked out from the DNA. The sample consists of around 74,000 clones, about 83% of them appearing once. This clonotype was obtained from a young man with acute or convalescent COVID-19. The specimen sequenced was peripheral blood. The chain uses TRBV29-1 and TRBJ1-2, with a weak D call TRBD1 (5 bases). CDR3 sequence (DNA): TGCAGCGTTGAAGATCCCCGCAGGGCTGCCAACGGCTACACCTTC. Its protein is CSVEDPRRAANGYTF.